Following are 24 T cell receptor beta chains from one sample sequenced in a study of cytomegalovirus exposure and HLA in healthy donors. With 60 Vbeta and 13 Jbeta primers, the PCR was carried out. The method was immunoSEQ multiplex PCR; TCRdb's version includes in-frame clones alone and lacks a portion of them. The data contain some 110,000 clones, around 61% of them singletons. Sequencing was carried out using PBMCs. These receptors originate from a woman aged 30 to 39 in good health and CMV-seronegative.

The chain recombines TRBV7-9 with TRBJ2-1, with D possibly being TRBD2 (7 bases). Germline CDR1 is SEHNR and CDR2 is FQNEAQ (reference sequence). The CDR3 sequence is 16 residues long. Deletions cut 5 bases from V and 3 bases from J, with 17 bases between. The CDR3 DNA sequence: TGTGCCAGCAGCCCTAGGGGGGGTTCAGTCTACAATGAGCAGTTCTTC. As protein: CASSPRGGSVYNEQFF.

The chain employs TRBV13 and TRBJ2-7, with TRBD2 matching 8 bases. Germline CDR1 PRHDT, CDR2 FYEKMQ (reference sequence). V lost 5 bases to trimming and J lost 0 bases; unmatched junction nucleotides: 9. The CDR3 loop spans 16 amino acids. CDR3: CASSGRTSRSSYEQYF. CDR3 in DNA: TGTGCCAGCAGCGGCAGGACTAGCCGAAGCTCCTACGAGCAGTACTTC.

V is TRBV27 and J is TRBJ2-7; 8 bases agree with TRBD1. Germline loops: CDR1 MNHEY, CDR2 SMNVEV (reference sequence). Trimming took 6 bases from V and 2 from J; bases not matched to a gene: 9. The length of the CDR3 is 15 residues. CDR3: CASSPQGAGAYEQYF. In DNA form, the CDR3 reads TGTGCCAGCAGCCCCCAGGGGGCAGGTGCCTACGAGCAGTACTTC.

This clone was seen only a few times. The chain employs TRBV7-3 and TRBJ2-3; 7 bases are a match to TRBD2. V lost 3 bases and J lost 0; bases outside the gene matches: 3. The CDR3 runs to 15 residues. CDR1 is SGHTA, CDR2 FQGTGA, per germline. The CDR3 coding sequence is TGTGCCAGCAGCTTGAGCGGGACCAGCACAGATACGCAGTATTTT. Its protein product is CASSLSGTSTDTQYF. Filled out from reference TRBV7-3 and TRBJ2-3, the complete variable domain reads GAGVSQTPSNKVTEKGKYVELRCDPISGHTALYWYRQSLGQGPEFLIYFQGTGAADDSGLPNDRFFAVRPEGSVSTLKIQRTERGDSAVYLCASSLSGTSTDTQYFGPGTRLTVL.

CDR3 residues: CASGLSGDYNEQFF. The CDR3 nucleotides are TGTGCTAGTGGTTTGTCCGGGGACTACAATGAGCAGTTCTTC. The chain recombines TRBV12-5 with TRBJ2-1; perhaps TRBD2 as D (5 bases). Germline V gene data show CDR1 as LGHNT and CDR2 as FRNRAP. V gave up 2 bases and J gave up 3 bases, with 8 bases separating them. The CDR3 covers 14 residues.

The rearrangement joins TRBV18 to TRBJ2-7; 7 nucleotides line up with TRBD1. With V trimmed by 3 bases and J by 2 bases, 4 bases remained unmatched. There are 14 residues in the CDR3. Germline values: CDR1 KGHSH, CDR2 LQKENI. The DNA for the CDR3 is TGTGCCAGCTCACCCCGGACAGGCCCCTACGAGCAGTACTTC. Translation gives CASSPRTGPYEQYF. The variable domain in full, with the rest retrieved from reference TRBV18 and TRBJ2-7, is NAGVMQNPRHLVRRRGQEARLRCSPMKGHSHVYWYRQLPEEGLKFMVYLQKENIIDESGMPKERFSAEFPKEGPSILRIQQVVRGDSAAYFCASSPRTGPYEQYFGPGTRLTVT.

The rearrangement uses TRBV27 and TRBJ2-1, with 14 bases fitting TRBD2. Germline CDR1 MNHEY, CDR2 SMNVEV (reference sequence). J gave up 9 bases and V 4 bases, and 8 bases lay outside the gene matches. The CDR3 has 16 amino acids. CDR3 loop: CASSSGTSGRAAEQFF. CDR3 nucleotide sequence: TGTGCCAGCAGTTCCGGGACTAGCGGGAGAGCCGCTGAGCAGTTCTTC.

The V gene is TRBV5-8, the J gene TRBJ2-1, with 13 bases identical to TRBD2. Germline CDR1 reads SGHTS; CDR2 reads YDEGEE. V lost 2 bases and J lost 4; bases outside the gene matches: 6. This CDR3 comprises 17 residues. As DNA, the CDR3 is TGTGCCAGCAGCTTTGTTCGGACTAGCGGGAGTTACAATGAGCAGTTCTTC. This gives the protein CASSFVRTSGSYNEQFF.

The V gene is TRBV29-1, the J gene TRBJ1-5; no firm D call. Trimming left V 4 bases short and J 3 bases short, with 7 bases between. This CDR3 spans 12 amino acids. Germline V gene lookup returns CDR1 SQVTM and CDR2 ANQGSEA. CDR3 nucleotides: TGCAGCGTTGGTCAGAACAATCAGCCCCAGCATTTT. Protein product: CSVGQNNQPQHF.

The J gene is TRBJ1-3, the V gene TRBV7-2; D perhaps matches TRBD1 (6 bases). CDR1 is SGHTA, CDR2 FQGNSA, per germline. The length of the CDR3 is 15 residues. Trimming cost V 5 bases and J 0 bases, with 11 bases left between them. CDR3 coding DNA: TGTGCCAGCAGCGTGGACAGCTCCTCTGGAAACACCATATATTTT. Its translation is CASSVDSSSGNTIYF. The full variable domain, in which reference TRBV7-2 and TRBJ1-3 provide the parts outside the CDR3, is GAGVSQSPSNKVTEKGKDVELRCDPISGHTALYWYRQSLGQGLEFLIYFQGNSAPDKSGLPSDRFSAERTGGSVSTLTIQRTQQEDSAVYLCASSVDSSSGNTIYFGEGSWLTVV.

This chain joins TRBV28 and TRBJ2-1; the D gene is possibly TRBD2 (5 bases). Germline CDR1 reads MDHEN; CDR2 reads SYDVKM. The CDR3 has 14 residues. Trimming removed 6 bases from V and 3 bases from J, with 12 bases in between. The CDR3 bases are TGTGCCAGCAGCCGGACTGGACGCTACAATGAGCAGTTCTTC. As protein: CASSRTGRYNEQFF.

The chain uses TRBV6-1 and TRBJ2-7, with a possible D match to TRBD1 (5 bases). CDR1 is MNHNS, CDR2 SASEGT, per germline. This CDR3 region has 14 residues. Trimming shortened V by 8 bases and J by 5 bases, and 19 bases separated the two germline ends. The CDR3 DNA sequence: TGTGCCAGCGAACTGGGGCAGGGCCCCAACGAGCAGTACTTC. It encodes CASELGQGPNEQYF.

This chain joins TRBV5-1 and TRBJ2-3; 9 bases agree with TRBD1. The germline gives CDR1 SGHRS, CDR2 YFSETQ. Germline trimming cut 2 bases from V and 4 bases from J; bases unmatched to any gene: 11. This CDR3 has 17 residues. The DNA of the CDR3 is TGCGCCAGCAGCTTTAGGAATCCCGGGACAGGGTCAGATACGCAGTATTTT. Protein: CASSFRNPGTGSDTQYF. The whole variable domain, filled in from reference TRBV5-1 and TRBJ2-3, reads KAGVTQTPRYLIKTRGQQVTLSCSPISGHRSVSWYQQTPGQGLQFLFEYFSETQRNKGNFPGRFSGRQFSNSRSEMNVSTLELGDSALYLCASSFRNPGTGSDTQYFGPGTRLTVL.

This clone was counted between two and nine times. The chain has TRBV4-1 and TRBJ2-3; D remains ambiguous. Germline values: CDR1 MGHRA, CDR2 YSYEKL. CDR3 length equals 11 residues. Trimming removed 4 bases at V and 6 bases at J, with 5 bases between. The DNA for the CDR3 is TGCGCCAGCAGCCCGGGTGATACGCAGTATTTT. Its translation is CASSPGDTQYF.

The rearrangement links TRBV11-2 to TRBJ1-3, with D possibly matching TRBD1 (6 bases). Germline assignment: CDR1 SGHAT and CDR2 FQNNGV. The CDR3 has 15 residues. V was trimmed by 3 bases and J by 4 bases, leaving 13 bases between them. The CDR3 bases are TGTGCCAGCAGCTTCGCTGGGGGACAAGGAAACACCATATATTTT. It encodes CASSFAGGQGNTIYF. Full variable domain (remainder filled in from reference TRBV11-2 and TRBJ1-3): EAGVAQSPRYKIIEKRQSVAFWCNPISGHATLYWYQQILGQGPKLLIQFQNNGVVDDSQLPKDRFSAERLKGVDSTLKIQPAKLEDSAVYLCASSFAGGQGNTIYFGEGSWLTVV.

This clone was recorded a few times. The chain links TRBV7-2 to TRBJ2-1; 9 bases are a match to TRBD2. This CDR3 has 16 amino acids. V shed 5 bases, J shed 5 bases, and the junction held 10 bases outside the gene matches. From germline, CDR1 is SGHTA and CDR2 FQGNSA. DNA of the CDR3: TGTGCCAGCAGCACCATTAGCGGGAGATTAAACAATGAGCAGTTCTTC. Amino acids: CASSTISGRLNNEQFF.

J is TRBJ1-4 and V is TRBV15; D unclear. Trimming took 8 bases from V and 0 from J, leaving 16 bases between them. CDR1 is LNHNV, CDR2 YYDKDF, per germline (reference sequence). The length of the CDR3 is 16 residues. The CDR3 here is CATSRRGSATNEKLFF. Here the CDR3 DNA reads TGTGCCACCTCAAGGCGGGGATCAGCAACTAATGAAAAACTGTTTTTT.

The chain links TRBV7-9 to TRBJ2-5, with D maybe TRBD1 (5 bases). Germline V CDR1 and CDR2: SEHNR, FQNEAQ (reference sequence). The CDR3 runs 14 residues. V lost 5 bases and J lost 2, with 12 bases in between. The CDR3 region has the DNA TGTGCCAGCAGCAACCGAGACAGTCAAGAGACCCAGTACTTC. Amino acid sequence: CASSNRDSQETQYF.

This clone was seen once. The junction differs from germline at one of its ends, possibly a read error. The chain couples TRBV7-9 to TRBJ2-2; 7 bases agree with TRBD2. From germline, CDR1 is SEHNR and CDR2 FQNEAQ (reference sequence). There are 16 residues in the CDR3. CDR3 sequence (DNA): TGTACCAGCAGCCTAACTAGCGTTCGGCGCGCCGGGGAGCTGTTTTTT. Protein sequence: CTSSLTSVRRAGELFF.

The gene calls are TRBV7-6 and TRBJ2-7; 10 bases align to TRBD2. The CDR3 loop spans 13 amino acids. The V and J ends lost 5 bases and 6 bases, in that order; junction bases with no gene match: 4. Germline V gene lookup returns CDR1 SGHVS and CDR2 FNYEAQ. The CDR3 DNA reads TGTGCCAGCAGCCCTAGCGGGAGCCCCGAGCAGTACTTC. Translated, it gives CASSPSGSPEQYF.

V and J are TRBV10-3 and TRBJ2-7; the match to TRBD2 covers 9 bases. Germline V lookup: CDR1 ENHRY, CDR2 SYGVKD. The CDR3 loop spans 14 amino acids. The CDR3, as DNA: TGTGCGGGTAGCGGGAGCGCCGGGTCTTATGAGCAGTACTTC. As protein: CAGSGSAGSYEQYF.

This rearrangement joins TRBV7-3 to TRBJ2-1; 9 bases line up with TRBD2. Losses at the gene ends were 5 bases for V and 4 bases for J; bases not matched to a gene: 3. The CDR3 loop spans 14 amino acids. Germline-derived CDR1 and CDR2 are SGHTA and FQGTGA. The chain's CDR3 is CASSPTSGYNEQFF. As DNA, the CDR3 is TGTGCCAGCAGCCCGACTAGCGGTTACAATGAGCAGTTCTTC.

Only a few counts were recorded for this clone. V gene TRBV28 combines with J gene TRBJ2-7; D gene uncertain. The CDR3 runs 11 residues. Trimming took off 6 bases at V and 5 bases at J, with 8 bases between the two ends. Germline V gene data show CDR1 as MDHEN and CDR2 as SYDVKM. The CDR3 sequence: CASSSIHEQYF. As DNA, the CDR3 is TGTGCCAGCAGCTCTATCCACGAGCAGTACTTC.

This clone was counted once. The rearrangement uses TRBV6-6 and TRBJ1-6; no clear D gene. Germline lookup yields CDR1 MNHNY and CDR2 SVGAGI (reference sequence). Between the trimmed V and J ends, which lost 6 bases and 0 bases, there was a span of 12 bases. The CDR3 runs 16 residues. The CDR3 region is CASSQTSSSYNSPLHF. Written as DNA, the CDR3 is TGTGCCAGCAGCCAGACTAGTAGCTCCTATAATTCACCCCTCCACTTT.